Listed below are T cell receptor beta chains from one sample, sequenced in a study of identical twins. TCRdb re-called the 5' RACE reads through MiXCR, storing one row per CDR3 protein. Among about 240,000 distinct CDR3 sequences, roughly 10% were seen once, and the ten largest hold more than 8.5%. The sequenced material came from memory T cells sorted from blood. The receptors derive from a middle-aged man in good health. Each CDR3 is given with its conserved first and last residue. Each record gives: J gene, V gene, CDR3 protein.

TRBJ2-3 TRBV28 CASSLTQGIPDTQYF
TRBJ2-1 TRBV5-1 CASSLARIANNEQFF
TRBJ2-7 TRBV11-2 CASRPSITGGPGEQYF
TRBJ1-6 TRBV7-8 CASSSGSPLHF
TRBJ2-6 TRBV12-3/TRBV12-4 CASSPMTGRSSGANVLTF
TRBJ1-3 TRBV12-3/TRBV12-4 CASSLTNSGNTIYF
TRBJ2-7 TRBV7-2 CASSLAANYEQYF
TRBJ2-7 TRBV28 CASSTGTSNRQYF
TRBJ1-3 TRBV10-2 CASSDTGNTIYF
TRBJ2-2 TRBV5-6 CASSPTLGELFF
TRBJ1-6 TRBV27 CASSLTPGQGWSPLHF
TRBJ1-1 TRBV12-3/TRBV12-4 CASILDRGDVTEAFF
TRBJ2-7 TRBV7-2 CASSLDGGVGSYEQYF
TRBJ2-1 TRBV30 CAWTGLADNEQFF
TRBJ1-2 TRBV24-1 CATSDLAANYGYTF
TRBJ2-1 TRBV6-2/TRBV6-3 CASRTSGPSLQFF
TRBJ2-7 TRBV20-1 CSASRGAYEQYF
TRBJ1-5 TRBV12-3/TRBV12-4 CASSLHRDQPQHF
TRBJ2-7 TRBV5-5 CASSYLWGERYEQYF
TRBJ1-2 TRBV7-6 CASSQIVQGASGYTF
TRBJ2-7 TRBV18 CASSPPNQHYSYEQYF
TRBJ1-1 TRBV7-6 CASSLARYAGLAFF
TRBJ1-3 TRBV7-8 CASSLEPGAGNTIYF
TRBJ2-7 TRBV7-7 CASSRGEGFYEQYF
TRBJ2-3 TRBV6-5 CASSYERGDTDTQYF
TRBJ2-1 TRBV30 CAGRPGTSSYNEQFF
TRBJ2-2 TRBV12-3/TRBV12-4 CASSLGPGGTGELFF
TRBJ1-3 TRBV4-1 CASSQLTGRNTIYF
TRBJ2-3 TRBV20-1 CSAIRPESPDTQYF
TRBJ2-7 TRBV28 CAVWDRSYEQYF
TRBJ2-1 TRBV7-2 CASMPGLAGAGQFF
TRBJ2-7 TRBV24-1 CATSVWRGLTYEQYF
TRBJ2-2 TRBV19 CASSTVGELFF
TRBJ2-7 TRBV20-1 CSASKQGAPQYF
TRBJ2-4 TRBV5-6 CASSSWVENIQYF
TRBJ2-1 TRBV29-1 CSGNGLAGDYNEQFF
TRBJ1-4 TRBV7-2 CASRFGPNEKLFF
TRBJ2-7 TRBV20-1 CSASDRGFAYEQYF
TRBJ2-5 TRBV20-1 CSAREAGGRETQYF
TRBJ2-5 TRBV4-3 CASSQLRGVQETQYF
TRBJ1-1 TRBV18 CASSLTGGTEAFF
TRBJ2-5 TRBV12-3/TRBV12-4 CASGQDNQKTQYF
TRBJ2-5 TRBV20-1 CSASGGRVRTQYF
TRBJ1-4 TRBV15 CATSTSTEGAEKLFF